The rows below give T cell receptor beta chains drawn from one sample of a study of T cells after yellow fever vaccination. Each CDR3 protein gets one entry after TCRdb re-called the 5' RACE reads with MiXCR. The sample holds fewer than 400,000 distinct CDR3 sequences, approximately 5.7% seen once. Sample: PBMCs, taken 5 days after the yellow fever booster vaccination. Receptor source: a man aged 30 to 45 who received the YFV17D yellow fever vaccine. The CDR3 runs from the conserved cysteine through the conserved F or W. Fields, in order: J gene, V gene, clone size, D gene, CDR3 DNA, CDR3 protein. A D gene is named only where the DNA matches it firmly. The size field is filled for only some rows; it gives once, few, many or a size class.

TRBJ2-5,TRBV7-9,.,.,TGTGCCAGCAGCGCCGCAGCCGGCCCAGCCACGTACTTC,CASSAAAGPATYF
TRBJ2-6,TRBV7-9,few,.,TGTGCCAGCAGAAAAACAGACTCTGGGGCCAACGTCCTGACTTTC,CASRKTDSGANVLTF
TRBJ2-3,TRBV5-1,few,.,TGCGCCAGCAGCTTGGCCTCCCGAGGAGATACGCAGTATTTT,CASSLASRGDTQYF
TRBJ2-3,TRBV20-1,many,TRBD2,TGCAGTGCTTGGACTAGCGGGAGCACAGATACGCAGTATTTT,CSAWTSGSTDTQYF
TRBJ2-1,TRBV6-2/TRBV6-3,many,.,TGTGCCAGCAGTAGAACCTACAATGAGCAGTTCTTC,CASSRTYNEQFF
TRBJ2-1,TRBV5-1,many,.,TGCGCCAGCAGCTTGGGGGCCAGCGGGACAGTCGATGAGCAGTTCTTC,CASSLGASGTVDEQFF
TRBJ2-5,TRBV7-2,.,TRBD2,TGTGCCAGCGCAAGCGGCCTAGCGGGCCAAGAGACCCAGTACTTC,CASASGLAGQETQYF
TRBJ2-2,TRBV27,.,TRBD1,TGTGCCAGCAGTTTATGGAAGTCTGGGACAGGGGGCGCCCCTGGGGAGCTGTTTTTT,CASSLWKSGTGGAPGELFF
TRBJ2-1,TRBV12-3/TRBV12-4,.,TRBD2,TGTGCCAGCAGTTTACCCCATGGGACTAGCGGGAACAATGAGCAGTTCTTC,CASSLPHGTSGNNEQFF
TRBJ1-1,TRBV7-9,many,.,TGTGCCAGCAGCTTAGGGACAGTCCAAGCTTTCTTT,CASSLGTVQAFF
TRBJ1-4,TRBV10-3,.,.,TGTGCCATCAGTGAATCGGGAGAAAAACTGTTTTTT,CAISESGEKLFF